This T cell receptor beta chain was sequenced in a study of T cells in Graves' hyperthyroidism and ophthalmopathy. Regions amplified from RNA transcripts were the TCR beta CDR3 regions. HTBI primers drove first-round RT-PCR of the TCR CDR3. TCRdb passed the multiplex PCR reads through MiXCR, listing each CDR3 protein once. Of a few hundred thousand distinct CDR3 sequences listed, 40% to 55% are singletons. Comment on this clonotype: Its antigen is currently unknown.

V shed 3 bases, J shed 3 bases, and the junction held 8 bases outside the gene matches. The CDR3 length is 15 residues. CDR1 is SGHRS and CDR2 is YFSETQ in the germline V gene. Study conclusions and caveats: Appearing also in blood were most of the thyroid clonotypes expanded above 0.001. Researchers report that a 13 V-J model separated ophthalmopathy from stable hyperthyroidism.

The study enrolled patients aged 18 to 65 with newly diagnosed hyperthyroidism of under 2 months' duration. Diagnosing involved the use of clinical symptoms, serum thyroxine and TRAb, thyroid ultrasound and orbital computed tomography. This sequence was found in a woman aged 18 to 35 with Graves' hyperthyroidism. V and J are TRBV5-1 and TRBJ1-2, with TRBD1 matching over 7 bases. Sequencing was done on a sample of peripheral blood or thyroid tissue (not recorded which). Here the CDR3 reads CASSWGDSIHYGYTF. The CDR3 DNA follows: TGCGCCAGCAGCTGGGGGGACAGCATACACTATGGCTACACCTTC.